The rows below give T cell receptor beta chains drawn from one sample of a study of CD8+CD57+ T cells in acquired aplastic anemia. A single record per CDR3 protein comes from TCRdb applying MiXCR to the reads. The sample consists of about 270,000 distinct CDR3 sequences, 56% of them appearing once. Source material: sorted CD4+, CD8+, or CD8+CD57+ T cells (not recorded which) from PBMCs. Every receptor here comes from a human donor with severe aplastic anemia or a healthy control (not recorded which). Each CDR3 is given with its conserved first and last residue. The order of the fields is clone size, D gene, J gene, V gene, CDR3 DNA, CDR3 protein. A D gene is named only where the DNA matches it firmly. Only part of the rows carry a size: once, few, many, or a class if the clone is expanded.

clone size: many; D gene: NA; J gene: TRBJ1-5; V gene: TRBV6-1; CDR3 DNA: TGTGCCAGCACCCAAGGGGGGAACAGAAATCAGCCCCAGCATTTT; CDR3 protein: CASTQGGNRNQPQHF
clone size: NA; D gene: NA; J gene: TRBJ2-7; V gene: TRBV24-1; CDR3 DNA: TGTGCCACTACGGAGCAGTACTTC; CDR3 protein: CATTEQYF
clone size: NA; D gene: TRBD1; J gene: TRBJ1-6; V gene: TRBV11-2; CDR3 DNA: TGTGCCAGCAGCGCGCTAAAACAGGGGCGGGATTCACCCCTCCACTTT; CDR3 protein: CASSALKQGRDSPLHF
clone size: NA; D gene: NA; J gene: TRBJ2-7; V gene: TRBV7-9; CDR3 DNA: TGTGGGAGCAGCCGAGATTCCTACAGGGCCCCCTCCTACGAGCAGTACTTC; CDR3 protein: CGSSRDSYRAPSYEQYF
clone size: many; D gene: TRBD1; J gene: TRBJ1-1; V gene: TRBV19; CDR3 DNA: TGTGCCAGTAGTATTACCGGGACAGGGGCTGAAGCTTTCTTT; CDR3 protein: CASSITGTGAEAFF
clone size: NA; D gene: TRBD2; J gene: TRBJ2-1; V gene: TRBV24-1; CDR3 DNA: TGTGCCACCAGTGATGGACTAGTAGGCAATGAGCAGTTCTTC; CDR3 protein: CATSDGLVGNEQFF
clone size: NA; D gene: NA; J gene: TRBJ2-5; V gene: TRBV20-1; CDR3 DNA: TGCAGTGCTAGAGTTTCCCAAGAGACCCGGTACTTC; CDR3 protein: CSARVSQETRYF
clone size: NA; D gene: NA; J gene: TRBJ1-5; V gene: TRBV25-1; CDR3 DNA: TGTGCCAGCAGTGAAGGCGGCCCGCTTTCGTGGGGCAATCAGCCCCAGCATTTT; CDR3 protein: CASSEGGPLSWGNQPQHF
clone size: many; D gene: TRBD2; J gene: TRBJ2-1; V gene: TRBV15; CDR3 DNA: TGTGCCACCAGCAGAGTTAGCGGGGGGGGCAATGAGCAGTTCTTC; CDR3 protein: CATSRVSGGGNEQFF
clone size: NA; D gene: TRBD1; J gene: TRBJ1-6; V gene: TRBV2; CDR3 DNA: TGTGCCAGCAAACGGGACAGGGGCTCACCCCTCCACTTT; CDR3 protein: CASKRDRGSPLHF
clone size: NA; D gene: TRBD1; J gene: TRBJ1-6; V gene: TRBV25-1; CDR3 DNA: TGTGCCAGCAGTGCGACAGGGTTGAATTCACCCCTCCACTTT; CDR3 protein: CASSATGLNSPLHF
clone size: NA; D gene: TRBD1; J gene: TRBJ1-5; V gene: TRBV24-1; CDR3 DNA: TGTGCCACCAGTGATCACAGGGGCAGCCAGCCCCAGCATTTT; CDR3 protein: CATSDHRGSQPQHF
clone size: NA; D gene: TRBD2; J gene: TRBJ2-7; V gene: TRBV6-6; CDR3 DNA: TGTGCCAGCAGTTACGGTAGCGGGGGGTACGAGCAGTACTTC; CDR3 protein: CASSYGSGGYEQYF
clone size: few; D gene: TRBD2; J gene: TRBJ2-7; V gene: TRBV7-2; CDR3 DNA: TGTGCCAGCAGCTTAGACGGGAGGGGATACGAGCAGTACTTC; CDR3 protein: CASSLDGRGYEQYF
clone size: few; D gene: TRBD2; J gene: TRBJ2-3; V gene: TRBV5-1; CDR3 DNA: TGCGCCAGCAGCTGGGGGACTAGCGGGAACACAGATACGCAGTATTTT; CDR3 protein: CASSWGTSGNTDTQYF
clone size: few; D gene: TRBD1; J gene: TRBJ2-1; V gene: TRBV10-3; CDR3 DNA: TGTGCCACCCGACAGGGGGCAACTAATGAGCAGTTCTTC; CDR3 protein: CATRQGATNEQFF
clone size: many; D gene: TRBD2; J gene: TRBJ2-1; V gene: TRBV7-9; CDR3 DNA: TGTGCCAGCAGCTTAAGGGGCGGGCGGGAGGAGCAGTTCTTC; CDR3 protein: CASSLRGGREEQFF
clone size: NA; D gene: NA; J gene: TRBJ1-6; V gene: TRBV7-9; CDR3 DNA: TGTGCCAGCAGCTTAGGGACAGTGGGGGCACCCCTCCACTTT; CDR3 protein: CASSLGTVGAPLHF
clone size: few; D gene: NA; J gene: TRBJ2-5; V gene: TRBV24-1; CDR3 DNA: TGTGCCACCAGTGACCCAAGTTCTCATGAGACCCAGTACTTC; CDR3 protein: CATSDPSSHETQYF
clone size: many; D gene: TRBD1; J gene: TRBJ2-5; V gene: TRBV25-1; CDR3 DNA: TGTGCCAGCAGTGACGTACCCGGACAGGGGGTCGGGGAGACCCAGTACTTC; CDR3 protein: CASSDVPGQGVGETQYF
clone size: NA; D gene: NA; J gene: TRBJ1-2; V gene: TRBV19; CDR3 DNA: TGTGCCAGTAGTAAGTTAGATCCCGCCGGCTACACCTTC; CDR3 protein: CASSKLDPAGYTF
clone size: NA; D gene: NA; J gene: TRBJ1-2; V gene: TRBV7-3; CDR3 DNA: TGTGCCAGCAGCTTGGGCAGGGGCAACTATGGCTACACCTTC; CDR3 protein: CASSLGRGNYGYTF
clone size: NA; D gene: NA; J gene: TRBJ2-3; V gene: TRBV5-6; CDR3 DNA: TGTGCCAGCAGCCCCTCGGACAGATTTCCTAGCACAGATACGCAGTATTTT; CDR3 protein: CASSPSDRFPSTDTQYF
clone size: NA; D gene: TRBD2; J gene: TRBJ2-3; V gene: TRBV9; CDR3 DNA: TGTGCCAGCAGCCCACCGGGACTAGCGGGGGAAGCGCAGTATTTT; CDR3 protein: CASSPPGLAGEAQYF
clone size: many; D gene: NA; J gene: TRBJ2-2; V gene: TRBV15; CDR3 DNA: TGTGCCACCAGCAGACCCACCCGGGAGCTGTTTTTT; CDR3 protein: CATSRPTRELFF
clone size: NA; D gene: NA; J gene: TRBJ1-6; V gene: TRBV2; CDR3 DNA: TGTGCCAGCCGGGCGGACAGTTATAATTCACCCCTCCACTTT; CDR3 protein: CASRADSYNSPLHF
clone size: NA; D gene: NA; J gene: TRBJ1-2; V gene: TRBV10-2; CDR3 DNA: TGTGCCAGCAGTGAACACAGGGTTAACTATGGCTACACCTTC; CDR3 protein: CASSEHRVNYGYTF
clone size: NA; D gene: NA; J gene: TRBJ1-6; V gene: TRBV9; CDR3 DNA: TGTGCCAGCAGTCTTTCTATTGGGGGCGTGTTTAATTCACCCCTCCACTTT; CDR3 protein: CASSLSIGGVFNSPLHF
clone size: NA; D gene: NA; J gene: TRBJ1-1; V gene: TRBV7-3; CDR3 DNA: TGTGCCAGCAGCCCAGGCTGGGACACTGAAGCTTTCTTT; CDR3 protein: CASSPGWDTEAFF
clone size: NA; D gene: TRBD2; J gene: TRBJ2-7; V gene: TRBV5-1; CDR3 DNA: TGCGCCAGCAGCTTGGGCGGGGGATATCCCCTCCTGGACTACGAGCAGTATTTC; CDR3 protein: CASSLGGGYPLLDYEQYF
clone size: many; D gene: NA; J gene: TRBJ2-1; V gene: TRBV9; CDR3 DNA: TGTGCCAGCAGCGTAGGGACAGGGGAGTTCCAGCGGGGGGGCCCGGGACCCGCAGGGGAGCAGTTCTTC; CDR3 protein: CASSVGTGEFQRGGPGPAGEQFF
clone size: many; D gene: NA; J gene: TRBJ1-5; V gene: TRBV15; CDR3 DNA: TGTGCCACTGCAACGGACAGACCTCAAAGAAGCAATCAGCCCCAGCATTTT; CDR3 protein: CATATDRPQRSNQPQHF
clone size: NA; D gene: TRBD2; J gene: TRBJ2-1; V gene: TRBV6-4; CDR3 DNA: TGTGCCAGCAGTGGCGCTAGCGGGGGGGCCAATGAGCAGTTCTTC; CDR3 protein: CASSGASGGANEQFF
clone size: NA; D gene: NA; J gene: TRBJ1-2; V gene: TRBV7-8; CDR3 DNA: TGTGCCAGCAGCTTAGTGCGGACGGCGGTCGAGTGGGGCCTCGGCTACACCTTC; CDR3 protein: CASSLVRTAVEWGLGYTF
clone size: NA; D gene: TRBD1; J gene: TRBJ2-3; V gene: TRBV7-2; CDR3 DNA: TGTGCCAGCAGCCAAGAGTTGGGGACAGGGGGCACAGATACGCAGTATTTT; CDR3 protein: CASSQELGTGGTDTQYF
clone size: NA; D gene: NA; J gene: TRBJ2-7; V gene: TRBV7-9; CDR3 DNA: TGTGCCAGCAGCTCTAGCCTTCCGGGACCAGAGAACTCCTACGAGCAGTACTTC; CDR3 protein: CASSSSLPGPENSYEQYF
clone size: few; D gene: NA; J gene: TRBJ2-7; V gene: TRBV6-1; CDR3 DNA: TGTGCCAGCTTGCCTCCGGGACGGCTCTACGAGCAGTACTTC; CDR3 protein: CASLPPGRLYEQYF
clone size: NA; D gene: NA; J gene: TRBJ2-1; V gene: TRBV7-8; CDR3 DNA: TGCGCCAGCAGCCAAGATCCTAGCGCCAATGAGCAGTTCTTC; CDR3 protein: CASSQDPSANEQFF
clone size: NA; D gene: NA; J gene: TRBJ2-7; V gene: TRBV5-6; CDR3 DNA: TGTGCCAGCAGCTCAGACCGCTACGAGCAGTACTTC; CDR3 protein: CASSSDRYEQYF
clone size: many; D gene: NA; J gene: TRBJ2-7; V gene: TRBV7-3; CDR3 DNA: TGTGCCAGCAGCCCAGGGGGGAACTTGTACGAGCAGTACTTC; CDR3 protein: CASSPGGNLYEQYF